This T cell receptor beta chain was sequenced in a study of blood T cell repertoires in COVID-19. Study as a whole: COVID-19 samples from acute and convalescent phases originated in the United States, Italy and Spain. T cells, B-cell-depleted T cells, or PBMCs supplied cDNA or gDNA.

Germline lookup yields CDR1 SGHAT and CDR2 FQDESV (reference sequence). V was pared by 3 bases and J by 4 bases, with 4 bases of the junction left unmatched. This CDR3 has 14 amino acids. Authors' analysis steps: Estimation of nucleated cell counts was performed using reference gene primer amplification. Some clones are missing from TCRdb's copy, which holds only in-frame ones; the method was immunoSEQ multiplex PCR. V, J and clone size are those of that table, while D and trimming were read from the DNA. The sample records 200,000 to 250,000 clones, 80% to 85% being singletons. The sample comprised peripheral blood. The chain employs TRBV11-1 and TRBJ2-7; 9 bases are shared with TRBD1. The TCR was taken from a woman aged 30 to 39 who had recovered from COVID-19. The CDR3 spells CASSFGQGRYEQYF. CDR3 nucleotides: TGTGCCAGCAGCTTCGGACAGGGGCGGTACGAGCAGTACTTC.